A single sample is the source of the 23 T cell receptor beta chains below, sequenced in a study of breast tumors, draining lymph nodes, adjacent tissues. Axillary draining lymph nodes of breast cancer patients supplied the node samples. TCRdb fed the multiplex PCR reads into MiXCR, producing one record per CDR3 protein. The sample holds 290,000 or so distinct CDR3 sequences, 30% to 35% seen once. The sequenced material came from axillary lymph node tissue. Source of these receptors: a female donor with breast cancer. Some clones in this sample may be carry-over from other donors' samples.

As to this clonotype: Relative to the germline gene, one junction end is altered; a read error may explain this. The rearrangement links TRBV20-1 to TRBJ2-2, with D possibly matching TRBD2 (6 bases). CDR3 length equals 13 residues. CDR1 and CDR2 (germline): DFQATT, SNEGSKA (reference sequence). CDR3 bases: TGCAGTGTACCGACGGGGGTTGGCGGGGCGCTGTTTTTT. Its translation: CSVPTGVGGALFF.

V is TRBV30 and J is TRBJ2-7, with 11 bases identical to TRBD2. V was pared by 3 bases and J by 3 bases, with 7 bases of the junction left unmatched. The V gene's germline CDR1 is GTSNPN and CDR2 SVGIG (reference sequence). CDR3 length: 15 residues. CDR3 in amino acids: CAWSLGLAGRYEQYF. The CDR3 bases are TGTGCCTGGAGCCTCGGACTAGCGGGCCGCTACGAGCAGTACTTC.

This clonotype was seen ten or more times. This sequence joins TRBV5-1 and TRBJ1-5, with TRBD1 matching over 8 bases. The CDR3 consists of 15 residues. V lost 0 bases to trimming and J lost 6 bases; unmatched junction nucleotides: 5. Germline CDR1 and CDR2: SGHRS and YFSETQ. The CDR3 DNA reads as TGCGCCAGCAGCTTGGGGGACAGGCCGGGTCAGCCCCAGCATTTT. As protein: CASSLGDRPGQPQHF.

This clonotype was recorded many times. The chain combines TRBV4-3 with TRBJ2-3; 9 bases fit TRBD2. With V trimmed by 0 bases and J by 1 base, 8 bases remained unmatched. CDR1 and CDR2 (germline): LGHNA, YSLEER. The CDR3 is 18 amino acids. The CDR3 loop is CASSQEYSAGGRTDTQYF. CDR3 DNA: TGCGCCAGCAGCCAAGAGTATAGCGCGGGAGGGCGCACAGATACGCAGTATTTT.

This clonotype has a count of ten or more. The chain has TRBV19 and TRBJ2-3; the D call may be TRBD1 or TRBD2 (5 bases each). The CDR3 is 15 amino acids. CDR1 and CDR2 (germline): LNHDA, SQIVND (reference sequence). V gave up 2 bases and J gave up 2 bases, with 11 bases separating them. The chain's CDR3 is CASSIRDHHTDTQYF. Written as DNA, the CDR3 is TGTGCCAGTAGTATACGGGACCACCACACAGATACGCAGTATTTT.

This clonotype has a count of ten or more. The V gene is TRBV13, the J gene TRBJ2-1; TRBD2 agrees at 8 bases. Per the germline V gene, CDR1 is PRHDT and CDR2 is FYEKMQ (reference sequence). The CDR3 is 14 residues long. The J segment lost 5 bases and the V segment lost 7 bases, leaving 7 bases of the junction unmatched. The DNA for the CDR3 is TGTGCCAGCAACTTTGTTAGCGGGAACAATGAGCAGTTCTTC. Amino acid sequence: CASNFVSGNNEQFF.

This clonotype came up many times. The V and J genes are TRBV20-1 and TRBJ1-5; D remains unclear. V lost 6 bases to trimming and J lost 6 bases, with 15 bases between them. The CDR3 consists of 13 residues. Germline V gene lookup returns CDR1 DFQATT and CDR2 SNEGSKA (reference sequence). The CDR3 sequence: CSAGPGPGQPQHF. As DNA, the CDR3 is TGCAGTGCCGGACCTGGCCCTGGTCAGCCCCAGCATTTT.

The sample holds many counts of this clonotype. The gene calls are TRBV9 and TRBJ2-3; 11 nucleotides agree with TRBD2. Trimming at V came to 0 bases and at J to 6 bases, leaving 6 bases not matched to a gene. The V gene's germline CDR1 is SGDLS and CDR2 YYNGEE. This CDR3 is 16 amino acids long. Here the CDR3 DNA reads TGTGCCAGCAGCGTAGATAGCGGGAGGGCCCGTGATACGCAGTATTTT. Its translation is CASSVDSGRARDTQYF.

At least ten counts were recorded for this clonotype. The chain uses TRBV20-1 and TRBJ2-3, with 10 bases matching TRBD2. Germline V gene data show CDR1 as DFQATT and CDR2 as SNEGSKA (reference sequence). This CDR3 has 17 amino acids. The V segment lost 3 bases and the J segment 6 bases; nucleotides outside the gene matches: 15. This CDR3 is CSASRLAGVGSLDTQYF. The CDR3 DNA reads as TGCAGTGCTAGCCGGCTAGCGGGAGTTGGTTCGCTGGATACGCAGTATTTT.

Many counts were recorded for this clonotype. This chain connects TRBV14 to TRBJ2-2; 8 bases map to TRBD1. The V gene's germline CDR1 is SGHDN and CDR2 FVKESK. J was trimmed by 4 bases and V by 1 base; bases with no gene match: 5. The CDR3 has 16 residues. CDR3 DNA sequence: TGTGCCAGCAGCCAAGTGGTAGGACAGGGCACCGGGGAGCTGTTTTTT. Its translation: CASSQVVGQGTGELFF.

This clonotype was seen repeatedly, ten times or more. The CDR3 loop reads CASSPLAGGWRDTQYF. The CDR3 region has the DNA TGTGCCAGCAGCCCCTTAGCGGGAGGGTGGAGAGATACGCAGTATTTT. The genes are TRBV7-8 and TRBJ2-3; TRBD2 aligns across 11 bases. The CDR3 is 16 amino acids. V lost 5 bases and J lost 5; bases outside the gene matches: 9. CDR1 is SGHVS, CDR2 FQNEAQ, per germline.

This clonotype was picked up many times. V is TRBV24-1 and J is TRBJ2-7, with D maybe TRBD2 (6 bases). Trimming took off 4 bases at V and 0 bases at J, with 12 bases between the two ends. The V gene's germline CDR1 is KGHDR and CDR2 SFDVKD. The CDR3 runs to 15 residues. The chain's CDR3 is CATSDPDGGSYEQYF. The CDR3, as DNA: TGTGCCACCAGTGACCCGGACGGGGGCTCCTACGAGCAGTACTTC.

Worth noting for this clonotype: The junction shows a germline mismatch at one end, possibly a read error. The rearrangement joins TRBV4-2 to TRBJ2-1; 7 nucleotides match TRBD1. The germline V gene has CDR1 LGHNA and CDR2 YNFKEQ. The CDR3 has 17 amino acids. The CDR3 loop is CASSHRTGPSSYSEQFF. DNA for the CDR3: TGTGCCAGCAGCCACCGGACAGGACCAAGCTCCTACAGTGAGCAGTTCTTC.

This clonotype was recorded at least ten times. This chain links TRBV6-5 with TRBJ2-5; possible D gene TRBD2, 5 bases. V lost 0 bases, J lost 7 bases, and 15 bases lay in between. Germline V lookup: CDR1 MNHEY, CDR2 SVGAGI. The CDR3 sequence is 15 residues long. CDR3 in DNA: TGTGCCAGCAGTTACTCGAGGGTCTTTGTAGGGACCCAGTACTTC. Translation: CASSYSRVFVGTQYF.

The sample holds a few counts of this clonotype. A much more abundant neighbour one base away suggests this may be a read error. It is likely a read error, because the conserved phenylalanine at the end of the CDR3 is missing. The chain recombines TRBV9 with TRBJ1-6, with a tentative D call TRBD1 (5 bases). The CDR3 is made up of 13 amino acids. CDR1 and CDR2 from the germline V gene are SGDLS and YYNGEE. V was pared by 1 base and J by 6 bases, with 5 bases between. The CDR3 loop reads CASSVQGNSPLHS. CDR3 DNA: TGTGCCAGCAGCGTACAGGGTAATTCACCCCTCCACTCT.

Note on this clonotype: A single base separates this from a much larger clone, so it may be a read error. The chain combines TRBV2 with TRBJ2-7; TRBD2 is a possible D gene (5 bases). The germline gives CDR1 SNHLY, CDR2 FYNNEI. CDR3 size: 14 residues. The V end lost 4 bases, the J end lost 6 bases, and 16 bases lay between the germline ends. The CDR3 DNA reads TGTGCCAGCAGTGGGGAGAGTTCCTTATCCGAGCAGTACTTC. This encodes CASSGESSLSEQYF.

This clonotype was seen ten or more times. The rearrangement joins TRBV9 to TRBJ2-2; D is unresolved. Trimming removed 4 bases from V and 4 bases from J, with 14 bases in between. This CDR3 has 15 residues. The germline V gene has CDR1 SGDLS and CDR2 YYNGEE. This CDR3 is CASSPREGSTGELFF. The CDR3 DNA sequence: TGTGCCAGCAGCCCGAGAGAAGGTTCCACCGGGGAGCTGTTTTTT. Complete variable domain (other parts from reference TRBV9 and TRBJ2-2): DSGVTQTPKHLITATGQRVTLRCSPRSGDLSVYWYQQSLDQGLQFLIQYYNGEERAKGNILERFSAQQFPDLHSELNLSSLELGDSALYFCASSPREGSTGELFFGEGSRLTVL.

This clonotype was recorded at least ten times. The CDR3, as DNA: TGTGCTAGTGGCCAGAGGGGCACCGGGGAGCTGTTTTTT. This encodes CASGQRGTGELFF. The chain is built from TRBV12-5 and TRBJ2-2; D assignment may be TRBD1 or TRBD2 (5 bases each). The ends were cut back, 6 bases at V and 4 bases at J, with 9 bases in the middle. The germline gives CDR1 LGHNT, CDR2 FRNRAP. The CDR3 runs to 13 residues.

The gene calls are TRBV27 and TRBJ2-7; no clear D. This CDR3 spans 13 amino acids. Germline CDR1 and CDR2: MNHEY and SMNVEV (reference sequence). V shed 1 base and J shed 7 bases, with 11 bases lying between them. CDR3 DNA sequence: TGTGCCAGCAGTTTATGGACGGCTGGGGAGCAGTACTTC. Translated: CASSLWTAGEQYF.

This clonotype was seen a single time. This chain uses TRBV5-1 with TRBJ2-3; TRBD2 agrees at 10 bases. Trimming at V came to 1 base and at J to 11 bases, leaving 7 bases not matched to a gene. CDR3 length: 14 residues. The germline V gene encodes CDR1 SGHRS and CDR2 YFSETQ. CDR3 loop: CASSLKLAGDEQYF. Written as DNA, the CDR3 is TGCGCCAGCAGCTTGAAGCTAGCGGGAGACGAGCAGTATTTT.

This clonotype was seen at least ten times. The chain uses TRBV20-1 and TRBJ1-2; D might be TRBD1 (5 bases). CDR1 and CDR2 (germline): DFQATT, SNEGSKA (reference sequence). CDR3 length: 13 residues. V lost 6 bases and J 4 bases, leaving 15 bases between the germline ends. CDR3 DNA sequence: TGCAGTGCCCTGGACGGGGACGGCTATGGCTACACCTTC. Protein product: CSALDGDGYGYTF.

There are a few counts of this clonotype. The CDR3 reads CATSEKKNTEAFF. DNA for the CDR3: TGTGCCACCAGCGAAAAAAAGAACACTGAAGCTTTCTTT. J is TRBJ1-1 and V is TRBV15, with D unclear. CDR1 and CDR2 (germline): LNHNV, YYDKDF (reference sequence). The CDR3 length is 13 residues. The V and J ends lost 5 bases and 1 base respectively, with 8 bases between them.

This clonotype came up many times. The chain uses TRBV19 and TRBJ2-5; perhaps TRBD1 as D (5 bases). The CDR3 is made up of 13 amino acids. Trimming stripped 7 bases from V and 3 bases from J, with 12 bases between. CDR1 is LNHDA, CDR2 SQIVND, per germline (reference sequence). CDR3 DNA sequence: TGTGCCAGTAAGGGGAACCGAAAAGAGACCCAGTACTTC. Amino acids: CASKGNRKETQYF.